The 32 T cell receptor beta chains listed next were all sequenced from one sample in a study of blood T cell repertoires in COVID-19. The data were produced by immunoSEQ multiplex PCR, yet TCRdb's version contains in-frame clones alone and is incomplete. Among some 180,000 clones listed, approximately 79% were seen once. The specimen was peripheral blood. The receptors here all came from a man aged 50 to 59 who had recovered from COVID-19.

This clone was seen a single time. This sample includes further DNA sequences coding for the same CDR3. The chain links TRBV7-9 to TRBJ1-2; 11 bases are a match to TRBD1. The CDR3 sequence is 14 residues long. V lost 5 bases to trimming and J lost 4 bases; unmatched junction nucleotides: 3. Germline V gene data show CDR1 as SEHNR and CDR2 as FQNEAQ (reference sequence). CDR3 sequence reads: CASSPGTGGYGYTF. CDR3 sequence (DNA): TGTGCCAGCAGCCCCGGGACAGGGGGCTATGGCTACACCTTC.

The chain combines TRBV6-5 with TRBJ1-1; D is uncertain. The CDR3 length is 13 residues. Trimming removed 6 bases from V and 1 base from J, with 9 bases in between. Germline lookup yields CDR1 MNHEY and CDR2 SVGAGI. For the CDR3, the DNA is TGTGCCAGCAGAACAGAGGGGAACACTGAAGCTTTCTTT. Translation: CASRTEGNTEAFF.

As to this clone: Because it lacks the conserved phenylalanine or tryptophan at the end, this CDR3 is likely a read error. The DNA is omitted, as the CDR3 cannot be located on it reliably, and the CDR3 follows TCRdb's listing. This chain joins TRBV12-3 or TRBV12-4 and TRBJ2-3; the D call of TRBD2 is as the table states it, not checked on the DNA. The CDR3 is 13 residues long, counting both termini. This CDR3 is CASSLAGSGTLIV.

The J gene is TRBJ2-1, the V gene TRBV7-9, with D uncertain. The germline V gene has CDR1 SEHNR and CDR2 FQNEAQ (reference sequence). V was cut by 0 bases and J by 5 bases, with 11 bases left in between. This CDR3 spans 15 amino acids. Here the CDR3 DNA reads TGTGCCAGCAGCTTAGCCTTATCCAGTGACAATGAGCAGTTCTTC. Its translation: CASSLALSSDNEQFF.

This clone was seen once. The rearrangement joins TRBV28 to TRBJ2-1, with 8 bases fitting TRBD2. The J segment lost 4 bases and the V segment lost 7 bases, leaving 15 bases of the junction unmatched. CDR3 size: 17 residues. CDR1 and CDR2 from the germline V gene are MDHEN and SYDVKM. CDR3 in DNA: TGTGCCAGCACACCGGGGGCCGGGAGGGCCTATTACAATGAGCAGTTCTTC. Its protein product is CASTPGAGRAYYNEQFF.

This chain links TRBV6-5 with TRBJ1-2; D is perhaps TRBD1 (6 bases). Germline V gene lookup returns CDR1 MNHEY and CDR2 SVGAGI. The V and J ends lost 6 bases and 8 bases respectively, with 16 bases between them. This CDR3 has 13 amino acids. Here the CDR3 DNA reads TGTGCCAGCAGAACGAACAGGGCAGGAGGCTACACCTTC. It specifies CASRTNRAGGYTF.

This clone was counted a single time. CDR3 sequence reads: CSGIAGSPYEQYF. The CDR3 DNA follows: TGCAGCGGAATAGCGGGGAGCCCCTACGAGCAGTACTTC. J is TRBJ2-7 and V is TRBV29-1; 8 nucleotides align to TRBD2. J gave up 2 bases and V 7 bases, and 7 bases lay outside the gene matches. This CDR3 region has 13 residues. In germline, CDR1 is SQVTM, CDR2 ANQGSEA.

The rearrangement uses TRBV24-1 and TRBJ1-2; 9 positions agree with TRBD1. From germline, CDR1 is KGHDR and CDR2 SFDVKD. V was pared by 1 base and J by 8 bases, with 1 base of the junction left unmatched. This CDR3 comprises 13 residues. Written as DNA, the CDR3 is TGTGCCACCAGTGATTTAACAGGGGGCGGCTACACCTTC. It encodes CATSDLTGGGYTF.

The rearrangement joins TRBV9 to TRBJ2-7, with 7 bases identical to TRBD1. CDR1 and CDR2 from the germline V gene are SGDLS and YYNGEE. Trimming removed 0 bases from V and 3 bases from J; junction bases left unmatched: 6. The CDR3 is made up of 15 amino acids. CDR3 loop: CASSVASGQFYEQYF. The DNA for the CDR3 is TGTGCCAGCAGCGTAGCATCGGGACAGTTCTACGAGCAGTACTTC.

The gene calls are TRBV24-1 and TRBJ2-6; D gene uncertain. V was cut by 4 bases and J by 4 bases, with 16 bases left in between. The germline V gene has CDR1 KGHDR and CDR2 SFDVKD. This CDR3 region has 17 residues. The CDR3 sequence is CATSDPRAGSGANVLTF. The CDR3 DNA reads as TGTGCCACCAGTGACCCCCGTGCAGGCTCAGGGGCCAACGTCCTGACTTTC.

V and J are TRBV3-1 (or the pseudogene TRBV3-2) and TRBJ1-3, with D unclear. The germline V gene has CDR1 LGHDT and CDR2 YNNKEL (reference sequence). The V end lost 3 bases, the J end lost 2 bases, and 5 bases lay between the germline ends. The CDR3 is made up of 13 amino acids. CDR3 nucleotides: TGTGCCAGCAGCCAGGTAGCTGGAAACACCATATATTTT. Translating gives CASSQVAGNTIYF.

V and J are TRBV27 and TRBJ2-2; D possibly corresponds to TRBD1 (6 bases). V gave up 4 bases and J gave up 3 bases, with 15 bases separating them. Looked up from germline, CDR1 is MNHEY and CDR2 is SMNVEV (reference sequence). This CDR3 comprises 16 residues. In DNA, the CDR3 is TGTGCCAGCAGTTACCGACGACAGGTGTACACCGGGGAGCTGTTTTTT. This translates into CASSYRRQVYTGELFF.

The table lists this clone with a few counts. The chain links TRBV20-1 to TRBJ2-3; no definite D call. Germline lookup yields CDR1 DFQATT and CDR2 SNEGSKA (reference sequence). This CDR3 is 10 amino acids long. V lost 7 bases, J lost 1 base, and 3 bases lay in between. CDR3 residues: CSVGTDTQYF. The CDR3 DNA follows: TGCAGTGTCGGCACAGATACGCAGTATTTT.

The chain joins TRBV13 to TRBJ2-5; 8 bases align to TRBD1. J lost 5 bases, V lost 4 bases, and 9 bases had no gene match. The germline V gene encodes CDR1 PRHDT and CDR2 FYEKMQ (reference sequence). This CDR3 region has 15 residues. The DNA for the CDR3 is TGTGCCAGCAGCTCGCCGGGACAGGAGATCGAGACCCAGTACTTC. Amino acids: CASSSPGQEIETQYF.

This clone was found once. Because the CDR3's place on the DNA is in doubt, the DNA is left out and the CDR3 is given as listed by TCRdb. The J gene is TRBJ2-2, the V gene TRBV30; the D call of TRBD2 is as the table states it, not checked on the DNA. The V gene's germline CDR1 is GTSNPN and CDR2 SVGIG (reference sequence). The CDR3 extends over 13 residues, inclusive of both ends. CDR3 protein: CAWSVLGAGSCFF.

This clone appeared a single time. V usage is TRBV5-4 and J usage is TRBJ2-1; TRBD2 matches 11 bases. Germline V lookup: CDR1 SGHNT, CDR2 YYREEE (reference sequence). The CDR3 runs to 18 residues. V trimming: 3 bases; J trimming: 9 bases; junction bases outside the gene matches: 17. DNA for the CDR3: TGTGCCAGCAGCTCTGGTCGGGCTAGCGGGGGGAGGTCAGGTGAGCAGTTCTTC. Its protein product is CASSSGRASGGRSGEQFF.

The V call is TRBV4-3, the J call TRBJ2-1; D is unclear. Germline V gives CDR1 LGHNA, CDR2 YSLEER. Trimming took 3 bases from V and 2 from J, leaving 8 bases between them. This CDR3 has 14 amino acids. CDR3 in DNA: TGCGCCAGCAGCCATACGGGTACCTACAATGAGCAGTTCTTC. Translated: CASSHTGTYNEQFF.

The chain uses TRBV7-2 and TRBJ1-1; D is unresolved. This CDR3 contains 11 residues. Trimming left V 3 bases short and J 11 bases short, with 10 bases between. CDR1 and CDR2 (germline): SGHTA, FQGNSA. CDR3 in DNA: TGTGCCAGCAGCTTTAACTTCTTGGCTTTCTTT. Translated: CASSFNFLAFF.

This clone has ten or more counts. The chain has TRBV7-3 and TRBJ1-5; possibly TRBD1 for D (5 bases). V lost 3 bases to trimming and J lost 8 bases, with 11 bases between them. There are 13 residues in the CDR3. Germline V gene lookup returns CDR1 SGHTA and CDR2 FQGTGA. CDR3: CASSFGPGEPQHF. DNA for the CDR3: TGTGCCAGCAGCTTTGGCCCGGGGGAGCCCCAGCATTTT.

The chain links TRBV23-1 to TRBJ2-2; maybe TRBD2 (6 bases). TRBV23-1 qualifies as an ORF whose function is uncertain. V was cut by 0 bases and J by 2 bases, with 10 bases left in between. CDR3 length: 16 amino acids. This CDR3 reads CASSQSEGTNTGELFF. The CDR3 bases are TGCGCCAGCAGTCAATCGGAGGGAACTAACACCGGGGAGCTGTTTTTT.

This chain links TRBV9 with TRBJ2-7; possibly TRBD2 for D (5 bases). Between the trimmed V and J ends, which lost 0 bases and 3 bases, there was a span of 13 bases. Germline CDR1 is SGDLS and CDR2 is YYNGEE. The CDR3 extends over 15 amino acids. The DNA for the CDR3 is TGTGCCAGCAGCGTAGAACCAACTAGGAGCTACGAGCAGTACTTC. Amino acids: CASSVEPTRSYEQYF.

In DNA, the CDR3 is TGTGCTAGTGGCCTAGGACAGGGGGCAGCCGGGGAGCTGTTTTTT. Protein product: CASGLGQGAAGELFF. The chain has TRBV12-5 and TRBJ2-2; 11 bases align to TRBD1. Per germline, CDR1 LGHNT and CDR2 FRNRAP. V was pared by 6 bases and J by 6 bases, with 6 bases of the junction left unmatched. The length of the CDR3 is 15 residues.

This chain uses TRBV7-2 with TRBJ2-1; the D gene is possibly TRBD2 (8 bases). Germline V lookup: CDR1 SGHTA, CDR2 FQGNSA. V shed 0 bases and J shed 7 bases, with 16 bases lying between them. The CDR3 extends over 16 amino acids. The DNA for the CDR3 is TGTGCCAGCAGCTTAGCGGCCGGGAGGGGGCTTAATGAGCAGTTCTTC. Its protein product is CASSLAAGRGLNEQFF.

The chain has TRBV7-2 and TRBJ2-1; unclear D gene. Germline V gives CDR1 SGHTA, CDR2 FQGNSA. V was cut by 0 bases and J by 1 base, with 10 bases left in between. The CDR3 covers 16 residues. This CDR3 reads CASSLAAQASYNEQFF. The CDR3 DNA follows: TGTGCCAGCAGCTTAGCCGCGCAGGCGTCCTACAATGAGCAGTTCTTC.

The rearrangement uses TRBV12-3 or TRBV12-4 and TRBJ1-2, with 9 bases identical to TRBD1. The CDR3 is 13 amino acids. V trimming: 4 bases; J trimming: 8 bases; junction bases outside the gene matches: 5. The CDR3: CASSSGQGRGYTF. CDR3 DNA sequence: TGTGCCAGCAGTTCGGGACAGGGAAGAGGCTACACCTTC.

The chain couples TRBV7-2 to TRBJ2-7, with D uncertain. The length of the CDR3 is 15 residues. Germline V gene sequence: CDR1 SGHTA, CDR2 FQGNSA. V lost 0 bases and J lost 0, with 9 bases in between. Here the CDR3 DNA reads TGTGCCAGCAGCTTAGCCCCACTTAGCTCCTACGAGCAGTACTTC. It translates to CASSLAPLSSYEQYF.

This chain uses TRBV6-1 with TRBJ2-3, with 12 bases matching TRBD1. From germline, CDR1 is MNHNS and CDR2 SASEGT. This CDR3 spans 18 amino acids. Unmatched junction bases numbered 6, after V lost 2 bases and J lost 0 bases. The CDR3 bases are TGTGCCAGCAGTGAATTTCTGGGACAGGGGGCAAGCACAGATACGCAGTATTTT. This codes for CASSEFLGQGASTDTQYF.

This clone was observed a single time. The chain combines TRBV25-1 with TRBJ1-6; D unresolved. This CDR3 region has 13 residues. The germline V and J ends were trimmed by 7 bases and 8 bases, with 12 bases remaining between them. Germline-derived CDR1 and CDR2 are MGHDK and SYGVNS. The CDR3 protein is CASTPSGYSPLHF. For the CDR3, the DNA is TGTGCCAGCACACCCTCCGGGTATTCACCCCTCCACTTT.

There are a few counts of this clone. Other DNA sequences in the sample encode the same CDR3. The J gene is TRBJ2-7, the V gene TRBV11-2; D is possibly TRBD2 (5 bases). Deletions cut 2 bases from V and 0 bases from J, with 8 bases between. The CDR3 runs 14 residues. Germline-derived CDR1 and CDR2 are SGHAT and FQNNGV. The CDR3 sequence: CASSLSGSSYEQYF. The CDR3 nucleotides are TGTGCCAGCAGCTTAAGTGGGAGCTCCTACGAGCAGTACTTC.

The table lists this clone with a count of one. This rearrangement joins TRBV15 to TRBJ2-4; possibly TRBD2 for D (5 bases). Germline loops: CDR1 LNHNV, CDR2 YYDKDF (reference sequence). The CDR3 sequence is 13 residues long. The germline V and J ends were trimmed by 7 bases and 0 bases, with 7 bases remaining between them. CDR3 residues: CATKSGAKNIQYF. The CDR3 DNA follows: TGTGCCACCAAAAGCGGAGCCAAAAACATTCAGTACTTC. The complete variable domain, with remaining parts taken from reference TRBV15 and TRBJ2-4, reads DAMVIQNPRYQVTQFGKPVTLSCSQTLNHNVMYWYQQKSSQAPKLLFHYYDKDFNNEADTPDNFQSRRPNTSFCFLDIRSPGLGDTAMYLCATKSGAKNIQYFGAGTRLSVL.

The chain carries TRBV30 and TRBJ2-5, with D possibly being TRBD2 (5 bases). Germline lookup yields CDR1 GTSNPN and CDR2 SVGIG (reference sequence). The CDR3 length is 12 residues. Trimming cost V 0 bases and J 4 bases, with 6 bases left between them. In nucleotides, the CDR3 is TGTGCCTGGAGTGTTGGAGGAGAGACCCAGTACTTC. This translates into CAWSVGGETQYF.

This clone occurred many times. The rearrangement links TRBV6-2 or TRBV6-3 to TRBJ2-5; 7 bases fit TRBD2. With V trimmed by 2 bases and J by 2 bases, 2 bases remained unmatched. The CDR3 sequence is 14 residues long. The V gene's germline CDR1 is MNHEY and CDR2 SVGEGT. CDR3 DNA: TGTGCCAGCAGTTACGGGGGGGAACAAGAGACCCAGTACTTC. It translates to CASSYGGEQETQYF.